The clone carrying this T cell receptor beta chain was counted once. The CDR3 totals 16 residues. CDR1 and CDR2 from the germline V gene are ENHRY and SYGVKD. V was clipped by 11 bases and J by 5 bases; unmatched bases: 18. The sample originates from a study of T cell changes during pregnancy in multiple sclerosis. The repertoire was sequenced with immunoSEQ multiplex PCR; TCRdb's copy has only in-frame clones and lacks some. The profile shows about 44,000 clones, more than 90% of them singletons. Sequenced here: CD4+ T cells from peripheral blood mononuclear cells, sampled in the first trimester of pregnancy. This rearrangement joins TRBV10-3 to TRBJ2-1; 7 bases fit TRBD2. This sequence originates from a female donor with multiple sclerosis, enrolled in a pregnancy study. In nucleotides, the CDR3 is TGTGCCGCAGGGCCTAATAGGCGGGAGAGAGACAATGAGCAGTTCTTC. Its translation: CAAGPNRRERDNEQFF.